The 5 T cell receptor beta chains below were found in one sample sequenced in a study of shared clonotypes between healthy human individuals. Clones were read by immunoSEQ multiplex PCR, and TCRdb kept only the in-frame ones, dropping some. Altogether about 1,900,000 clones are present, 85% to 95% being singletons, with the ten largest covering roughly 1.2%. Naive-designated CD8 cells lacked CD45RO, were positively enriched for CCR7, and omitted terminally differentiated effector memory CD45RA+ cells. The sequencing sample was made of naive CD8+ T cells sorted from blood. Source of these receptors: a man younger than 35 in good health.

This sequence joins TRBV5-4 and TRBJ2-2; D is unresolved. Germline CDR1 and CDR2: SGHNT and YYREEE (reference sequence). V shed 7 bases and J shed 6 bases, with 10 bases lying between them. CDR3 length equals 12 residues. The CDR3 DNA reads TGTGCCAGCCATTTGGGGTCCGGGGAGCTGTTTTTT. Protein: CASHLGSGELFF.

The V and J genes are TRBV7-8 and TRBJ2-3, with TRBD2 matching 10 bases. V shed 4 bases and J 4 bases; nucleotides not matched to a gene: 8. The CDR3 covers 16 residues. CDR1 is SGHVS, CDR2 FQNEAQ, per germline. CDR3 in amino acids: CASSSPLAGVADTQYF. Here the CDR3 DNA reads TGTGCCAGCAGCTCACCGCTAGCGGGAGTAGCAGATACGCAGTATTTT. Supplemented by reference TRBV7-8 and TRBJ2-3, the full variable domain reads GAGVSQSPRYKVAKRGQDVALRCDPISGHVSLFWYQQALGQGPEFLTYFQNEAQLDKSGLPSDRFFAERPEGSVSTLKIQRTQQEDSAVYLCASSSPLAGVADTQYFGPGTRLTVL.

The chain recombines TRBV30 with TRBJ2-3; 7 nucleotides match TRBD1. CDR1 and CDR2 (germline): GTSNPN, SVGIG (reference sequence). The CDR3 extends over 16 amino acids. The J segment lost 5 bases and the V segment lost 4 bases, leaving 15 bases of the junction unmatched. CDR3 region: CAWTHLTGEQGDTQYF. The DNA of the CDR3 is TGTGCCTGGACGCACCTAACAGGGGAACAAGGAGATACGCAGTATTTT.

The V call is TRBV2, the J call TRBJ2-1; 10 nucleotides match TRBD1. V gave up 1 base and J gave up 10 bases; unmatched junction bases: 4. The CDR3 is 14 amino acids. Germline CDR1 is SNHLY and CDR2 is FYNNEI. The DNA of the CDR3 is TGTGCCAGCAGTGAAGGGACAGGGGGATGGGAGCAGTTCTTC. Translated, it gives CASSEGTGGWEQFF.

The V and J genes are TRBV6-6 and TRBJ1-1; D is perhaps TRBD1 (6 bases). With 6 bases removed from V and 10 bases from J, the gap between germline ends came to 18 bases. Germline assignment: CDR1 MNHNY and CDR2 SVGAGI (reference sequence). The CDR3 loop spans 13 amino acids. CDR3 loop: CASRPGATWGAFF. In nucleotides, the CDR3 is TGTGCCAGCAGGCCGGGGGCAACTTGGGGAGCTTTCTTT.